The sequence of this T cell receptor beta chain was determined in a study of low-dose radiotherapy and immunotherapy resistance in tumors. Study-level information: Cohort 1 was given 0.5 Gy fractions every 2 weeks, 6.5 Gy in total. Administration of intravenous cyclophosphamide at 200 mg/m2 took place every two weeks, one day before radiation and immunotherapy.

The V gene lost 3 bases and the J gene lost 7 bases, with 12 bases spanning the gap. CDR3 size: 13 residues. Germline CDR1 is SEHNR and CDR2 is FQNEAQ (reference sequence). The time point is: after trial treatment. This sample's treatment: LDRT plus nivolumab, ipilimumab, low-dose cyclophosphamide and aspirin (RACIN trial). Tumors of eligible patients were advanced, solid and lacking tumor-infiltrating lymphocytes. This clonotype appeared many times. Alpha and beta chains were covered, as first-strand cDNA relied on TRAV- and TRBV-specific primers. For amplifying TCRs, the PCR ran for approximately 18 cycles with Phusion, which was used together with a constant-region primer and the adapter on the V primers. In vitro transcription served to amplify the isolated mRNA. One entry per CDR3 protein, called by TCRdb with MiXCR from the reads. This sample has fewer than 110,000 distinct CDR3 sequences, with around 20% found just once.

The J gene is TRBJ1-2, the V gene TRBV7-9; perhaps TRBD1 as D (6 bases). The TCR comes from a male donor with prostate cancer. The source material was PBMCs, sampled after low-dose radiotherapy plus immunotherapy. CDR3 region: CASSFQGFFGYTF. Written as DNA, the CDR3 is TGTGCCAGCAGCTTTCAGGGGTTCTTTGGCTACACCTTC.